Many counts were recorded for the clone carrying this T cell receptor (beta chain). Its antigen remains unknown. This sample was taken from a study of regulatory T cells in long-lasting Graves disease. V trimming: 4 bases; J trimming: 7 bases; junction bases outside the gene matches: 7. This CDR3 is 14 amino acids long. The germline V gene has CDR1 SGHDN and CDR2 FVKESK. This sample's time point: newly diagnosed GD, antithyroid drugs for less than 3 months. After RNA was extracted from PBMCs, the TCR library was made from it. Library construction for TCR beta used iRepertoire HTBI primers and Arm-PCR of CDR3 regions. TCRdb processed the multiplex PCR reads anew with MiXCR; each CDR3 protein has one entry. The sample gives some 220,000 distinct CDR3 sequences, roughly 19% of which show up once; roughly 12% is in the top ten. Study-wide results and caveats: Those with persistent Graves' had less TCR diversity than newly diagnosed patients.

These data also featured in a second study, about T cells in Graves' hyperthyroidism and ophthalmopathy. That study reports: Patients aged 18 to 65 with hyperthyroidism were newly diagnosed, with duration under 2 months. Expanded thyroid clonotypes (above 0.001) were mostly also found in blood.

The material was peripheral blood mononuclear cells (PBMCs), obtained at new diagnosis, from a patient treated with antithyroid drugs. The clonotype was recovered from a woman in her twenties or thirties with Graves disease. The gene calls are TRBV14 and TRBJ2-7; 10 nucleotides align to TRBD1. CDR3 region: CASSRDRGRWEQYF. CDR3 in DNA: TGTGCCAGCAGCCGGGACAGGGGACGGTGGGAGCAGTACTTC.